Described below is a single T cell receptor (beta chain) sequence and its context. This record belongs to a study of T cell responses to AZD1222 COVID-19 vaccine. Only in-frame clones appear in the TCRdb table, and some are missing; sequencing was by immunoSEQ multiplex PCR. Here the sample spans some 110,000 clones, about 86% being singletons. The source of this sequence is an adult in good health. The sequencing used peripheral blood, collected on day 0 of AZD1222 vaccination.

The CDR3 region has the DNA TGTGCCAGCAGCTTAGGGGACAGGGGGCGCTCAGATACGCAGTATTTT. Its translation is CASSLGDRGRSDTQYF. The rearrangement uses TRBV7-9 and TRBJ2-3, with 12 bases that match TRBD1. Germline trimming cut 1 base from V and 4 bases from J; bases unmatched to any gene: 3. Germline V gene data show CDR1 as SEHNR and CDR2 as FQNEAQ (reference sequence). This CDR3 is built from 16 residues.